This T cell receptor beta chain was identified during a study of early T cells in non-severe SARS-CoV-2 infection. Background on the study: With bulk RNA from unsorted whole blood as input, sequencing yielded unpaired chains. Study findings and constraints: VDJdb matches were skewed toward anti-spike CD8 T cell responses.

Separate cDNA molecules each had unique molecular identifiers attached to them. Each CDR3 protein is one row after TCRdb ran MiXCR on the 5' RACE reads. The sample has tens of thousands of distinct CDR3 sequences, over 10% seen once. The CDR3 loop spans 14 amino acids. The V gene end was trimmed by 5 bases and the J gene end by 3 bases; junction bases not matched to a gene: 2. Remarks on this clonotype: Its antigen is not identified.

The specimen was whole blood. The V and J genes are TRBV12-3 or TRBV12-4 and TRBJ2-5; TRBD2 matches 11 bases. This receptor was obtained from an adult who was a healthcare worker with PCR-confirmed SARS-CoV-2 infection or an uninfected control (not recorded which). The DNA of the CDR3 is TGTGCCAGCAGTAAGGGACTAGCGGAAGAGACCCAGTACTTC. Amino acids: CASSKGLAEETQYF.